This TCR beta chain was profiled in a study of T cell changes during pregnancy in multiple sclerosis. Here immunoSEQ multiplex PCR was the method, and the copy in TCRdb shows in-frame clones only, minus some. The sample has 75,000 to 90,000 clones; approximately 91% are singletons. Germline CDR1 reads MNHNY; CDR2 reads SVGAGI (reference sequence). The length of the CDR3 is 16 residues. V was pared by 7 bases and J by 3 bases, with 16 bases between. The rearrangement uses TRBV6-6 and TRBJ1-6, with no clear D. The receptor comes from a female donor in good health, serving as a control in a pregnancy study. Some clones in this sample may be carry-over from other donors' samples. Sequences were derived from PBMCs, sampled in the first trimester of pregnancy. The DNA for the CDR3 is TGTGCCAGCATCCTCCCCGACACATTCTATAATTCACCCCTCCACTTT. Its protein is CASILPDTFYNSPLHF.